This T cell receptor (beta chain) was retrieved from a study of blood T cell repertoires in COVID-19. The assay was immunoSEQ multiplex PCR, and TCRdb's table has in-frame clones only and misses some. The sample consists of 200,000 to 300,000 clones, 87% of them appearing once. The CDR3 runs to 13 residues. Germline CDR1 is SNHLY and CDR2 is FYNNEI. V was clipped by 6 bases and J by 17 bases, with 20 bases between them. The receptor's source is a woman aged 40 to 50 who had recovered from COVID-19. The chain joins TRBV2 to TRBJ1-6; D gene unclear. Sequencing was carried out using peripheral blood. CDR3 in amino acids: CASSQAPARPIHF. The DNA for the CDR3 is TGTGCCAGCAGCCAGGCTCCCGCTCGCCCCATCCACTTT.